The subject of this entry is one T cell receptor (beta chain). The sample originates from a study of cytotoxic CD8 clonotypes in ibrutinib-treated CLL. Clones were read by immunoSEQ multiplex PCR, and TCRdb kept only the in-frame ones, dropping some. This sample has about 130,000 clones, with 70% to 90% found just once. V was shortened by 8 bases and J by 2 bases, with 17 bases between the two germline ends. Looked up from germline, CDR1 is WSHSY and CDR2 is SAAADI. This CDR3 spans 15 amino acids. This receptor was taken from a human donor with chronic lymphocytic leukemia. Here the sequenced sample was PBMCs, taken after 24 months of ibrutinib treatment. The V and J genes are TRBV10-2 and TRBJ2-3; D is unresolved. The CDR3: CASRSRVQATDTQYF. CDR3 nucleotide sequence: TGCGCCAGCCGAAGCCGGGTCCAGGCCACAGATACGCAGTATTTT.